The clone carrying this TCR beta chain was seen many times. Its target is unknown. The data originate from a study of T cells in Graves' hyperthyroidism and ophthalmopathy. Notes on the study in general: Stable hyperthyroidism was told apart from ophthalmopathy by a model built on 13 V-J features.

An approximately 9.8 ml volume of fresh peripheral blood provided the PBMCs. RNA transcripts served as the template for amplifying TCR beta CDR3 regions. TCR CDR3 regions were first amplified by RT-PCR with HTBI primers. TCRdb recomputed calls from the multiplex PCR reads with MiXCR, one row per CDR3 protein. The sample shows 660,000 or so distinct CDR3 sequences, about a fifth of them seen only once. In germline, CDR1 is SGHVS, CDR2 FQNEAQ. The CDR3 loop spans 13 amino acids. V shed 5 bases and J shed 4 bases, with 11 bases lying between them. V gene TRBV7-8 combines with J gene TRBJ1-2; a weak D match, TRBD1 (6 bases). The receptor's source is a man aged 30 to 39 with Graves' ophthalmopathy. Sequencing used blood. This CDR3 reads CASSATGTYGYTF. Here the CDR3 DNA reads TGTGCCAGCAGCGCGACAGGAACCTATGGCTACACCTTC.